This T cell receptor beta chain was documented in a study of blood T cell repertoires in COVID-19. The protocol was immunoSEQ multiplex PCR, while the TCRdb copy is restricted to in-frame clones and leaves out a portion. The sample has some 140,000 clones, about 80% seen once. Germline CDR1 reads LNHDA; CDR2 reads SQIVND (reference sequence). CDR3 length: 13 amino acids. With 5 bases removed from V and 1 base from J, the gap between germline ends came to 7 bases. The chain couples TRBV19 to TRBJ2-3; possibly TRBD1 for D (5 bases). This receptor was taken from a human donor in a cohort sampled during active COVID-19. Sequencing used peripheral blood. The CDR3, as DNA: TGTGCCAGTAGTTTGACAGGCACAGATACGCAGTATTTT. Encoded protein: CASSLTGTDTQYF.